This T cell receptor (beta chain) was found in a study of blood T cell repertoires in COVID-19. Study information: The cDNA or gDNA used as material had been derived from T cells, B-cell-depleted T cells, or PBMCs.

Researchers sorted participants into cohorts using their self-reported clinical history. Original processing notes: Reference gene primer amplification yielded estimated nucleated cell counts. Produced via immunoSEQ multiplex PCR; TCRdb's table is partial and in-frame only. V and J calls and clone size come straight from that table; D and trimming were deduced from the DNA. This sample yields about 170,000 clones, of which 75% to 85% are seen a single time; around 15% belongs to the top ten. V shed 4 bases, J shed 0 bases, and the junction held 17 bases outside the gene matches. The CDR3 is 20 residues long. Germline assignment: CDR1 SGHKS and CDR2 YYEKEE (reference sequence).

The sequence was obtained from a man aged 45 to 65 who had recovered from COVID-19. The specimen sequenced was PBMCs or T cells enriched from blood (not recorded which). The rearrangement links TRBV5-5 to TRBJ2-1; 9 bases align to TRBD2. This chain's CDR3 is CASSVGASGVPSSSYNEQFF. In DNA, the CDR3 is TGTGCCAGCAGCGTTGGAGCTAGCGGGGTTCCCTCGAGCTCCTACAATGAGCAGTTCTTC.